The source of this TCR beta chain is a study of T cell responses to AZD1222 COVID-19 vaccine. Study conclusions and caveats: Most donors were white British and more were female, and clonal diversity was possibly underestimated.

Notes on this clone: Its antigen is not known. This specimen includes other DNA sequences encoding the same CDR3.

TCRdb keeps only in-frame clones here, not all; method: immunoSEQ multiplex PCR. The data hold approximately 150,000 clones, with roughly 90% observed a single time. Germline CDR1 is SGHRS and CDR2 is YFSETQ. The CDR3 loop spans 13 amino acids. V dropped 0 bases and J dropped 6 bases, with 9 bases sitting between them. The chain has TRBV5-1 and TRBJ1-2; D possibly corresponds to TRBD1 (6 bases). This specimen was peripheral blood, taken on day 0 of AZD1222 vaccination. This TCR was sampled from an adult in good health. For the CDR3, the DNA is TGCGCCAGCAGCTTGGGACAGGTTAATGGCTACACCTTC. It is translated as CASSLGQVNGYTF.